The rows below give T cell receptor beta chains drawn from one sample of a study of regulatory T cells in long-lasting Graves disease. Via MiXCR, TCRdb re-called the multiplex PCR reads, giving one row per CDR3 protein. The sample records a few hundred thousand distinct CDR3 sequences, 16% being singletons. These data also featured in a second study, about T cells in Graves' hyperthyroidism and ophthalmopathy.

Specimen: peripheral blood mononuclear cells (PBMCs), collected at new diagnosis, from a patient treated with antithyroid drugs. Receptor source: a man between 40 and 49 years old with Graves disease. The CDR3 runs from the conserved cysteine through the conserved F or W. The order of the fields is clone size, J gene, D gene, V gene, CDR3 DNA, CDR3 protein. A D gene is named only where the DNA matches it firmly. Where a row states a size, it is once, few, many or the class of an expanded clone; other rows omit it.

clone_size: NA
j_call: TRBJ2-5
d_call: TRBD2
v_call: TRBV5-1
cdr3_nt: TGCGCCAGCAGCTCCGGGACTATACAAGAGACCCAGTACTTC
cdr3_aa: CASSSGTIQETQYF

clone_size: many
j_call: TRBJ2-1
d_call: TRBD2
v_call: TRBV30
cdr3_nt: TGTGCCTGGAGTTATATAGCGGGGGGGCTCTATGAGCAGTTCTTC
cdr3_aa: CAWSYIAGGLYEQFF

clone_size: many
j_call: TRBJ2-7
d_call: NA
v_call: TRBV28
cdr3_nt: TGTGCCAGCACGTCCTTAGGTTTCCTCTCCTACGAGCAGTACTTC
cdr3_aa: CASTSLGFLSYEQYF

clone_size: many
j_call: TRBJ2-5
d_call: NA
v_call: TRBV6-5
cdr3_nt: TGTGCCAGCAGTTACTTGGGCAGGGGAGGACGAGAGACCCAGTACTTC
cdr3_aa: CASSYLGRGGRETQYF

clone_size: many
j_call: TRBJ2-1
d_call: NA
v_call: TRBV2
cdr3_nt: TGTGCCAGCAGTGAGGGGTACTACAATGAGCAGTTCTTC
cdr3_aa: CASSEGYYNEQFF

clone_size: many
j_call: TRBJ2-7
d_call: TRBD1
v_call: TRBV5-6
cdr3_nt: TGTGCCAGCAGCTTCGGACAGGGTTTAAGCGAGCAGTACTTC
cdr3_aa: CASSFGQGLSEQYF

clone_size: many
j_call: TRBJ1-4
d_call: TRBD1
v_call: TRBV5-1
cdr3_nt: TGCGCCAGCAGCCCCGTAGGGACAGCTAATGAAAAACTGTTTTTT
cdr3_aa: CASSPVGTANEKLFF

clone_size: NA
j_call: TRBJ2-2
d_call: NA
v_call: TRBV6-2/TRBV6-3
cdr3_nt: TGTGCCAGCAGTTTACAGGGGCGGGGGACCGGGGAGCTGTTTTTT
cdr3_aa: CASSLQGRGTGELFF

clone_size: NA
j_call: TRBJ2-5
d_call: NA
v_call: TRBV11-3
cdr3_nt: TGTGCCAGCAGCTTAGGCGGCCAGCAGACCCAGTACTTC
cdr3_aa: CASSLGGQQTQYF

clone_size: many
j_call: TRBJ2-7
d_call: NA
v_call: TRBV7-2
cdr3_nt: TGTGCCAGCAGCGTGGGGGCGGCGGGGTCCGGCGCCTACGAGCAGTACTTC
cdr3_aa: CASSVGAAGSGAYEQYF

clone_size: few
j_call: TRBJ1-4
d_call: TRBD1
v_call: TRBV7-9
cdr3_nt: TGTGCCAGCAGCTCGGGACAGGCCAATGAAAAACTGTTTTTT
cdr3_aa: CASSSGQANEKLFF

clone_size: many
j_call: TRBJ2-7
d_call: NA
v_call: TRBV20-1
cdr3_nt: TGCAGTGCTAGGCATGAGGACTCCTACGAGCAGTACTTC
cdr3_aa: CSARHEDSYEQYF

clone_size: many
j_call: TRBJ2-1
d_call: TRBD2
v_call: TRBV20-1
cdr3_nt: TGCAGTGCCGAGGGGGGAGCGGGGGGGCAGTACAATGAGCAGTTCTTC
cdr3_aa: CSAEGGAGGQYNEQFF

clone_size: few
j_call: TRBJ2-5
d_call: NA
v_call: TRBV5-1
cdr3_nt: TGCGCCAGCAGCTTGGAAGCTTACCAAGAGACCCAGTACTTC
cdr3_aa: CASSLEAYQETQYF

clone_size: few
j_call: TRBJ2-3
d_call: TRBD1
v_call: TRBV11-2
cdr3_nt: TGTGCCAGCAGCTACAGGGGATCCGGCACAGATACGCAGTATTTT
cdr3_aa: CASSYRGSGTDTQYF

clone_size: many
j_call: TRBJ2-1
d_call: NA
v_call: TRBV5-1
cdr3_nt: TGCGCCAGCAGCTTATACAGACTCACCTACAATGAGCAGTTCTTC
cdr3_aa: CASSLYRLTYNEQFF

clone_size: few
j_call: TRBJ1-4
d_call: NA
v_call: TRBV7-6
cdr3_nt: TGTGCCAGCAGCTTAAGTTTGACCTCTAATGAAAAACTGTTTTTT
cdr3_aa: CASSLSLTSNEKLFF

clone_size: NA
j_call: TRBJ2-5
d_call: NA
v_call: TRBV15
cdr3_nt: TGTGCCACCAGCAGAGATATGAGGACCCAGTACTTC
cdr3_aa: CATSRDMRTQYF

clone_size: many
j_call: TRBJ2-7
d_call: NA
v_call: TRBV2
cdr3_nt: TGTGCCAGCACGTACAGTTCCTACGAGCAGTACTTC
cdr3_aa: CASTYSSYEQYF

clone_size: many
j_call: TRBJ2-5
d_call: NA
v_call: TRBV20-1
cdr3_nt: TGCAGTGCTAGACCTAAAGAGGGGGTCGCCGTAGAGACCCAGTACTTC
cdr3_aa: CSARPKEGVAVETQYF

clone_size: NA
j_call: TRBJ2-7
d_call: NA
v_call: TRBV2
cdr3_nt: TGTGCCAGCAGTGAGGGGGGACAGATGGGCTACGAGCAGTACTTC
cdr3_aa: CASSEGGQMGYEQYF

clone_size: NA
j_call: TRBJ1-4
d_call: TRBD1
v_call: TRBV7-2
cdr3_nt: TGTGCCAGCAGCTTTTCCCCTCTACAGGGGAGAGGTGAAAAACTGTTTTTT
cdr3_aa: CASSFSPLQGRGEKLFF

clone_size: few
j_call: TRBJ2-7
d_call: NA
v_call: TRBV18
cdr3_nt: TGTGCCAGCTCACCGCCGGGACCTGGGGCCTACGAGCAGTACTTC
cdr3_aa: CASSPPGPGAYEQYF

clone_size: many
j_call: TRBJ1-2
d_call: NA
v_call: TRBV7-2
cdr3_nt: TGTGCCAGCAGCTTAGCCCTGGCCAGGGTGGATGGCTACACCTTC
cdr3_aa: CASSLALARVDGYTF

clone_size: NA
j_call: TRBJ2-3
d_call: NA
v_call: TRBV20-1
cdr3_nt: TGCAGTGTTTTTAGGGGCGGGGGCACAGATACGCAGTATTTT
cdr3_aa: CSVFRGGGTDTQYF

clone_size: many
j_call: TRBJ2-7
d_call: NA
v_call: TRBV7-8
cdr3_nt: TGTGCCAGCAGCCTAATGGAGTTCCTGTACGAGCAGTACTTC
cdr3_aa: CASSLMEFLYEQYF

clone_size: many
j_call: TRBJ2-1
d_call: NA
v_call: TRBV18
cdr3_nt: TGTGCCAGCTCACCATTAGGTCGTTACAATGAGCAGTTCTTC
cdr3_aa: CASSPLGRYNEQFF

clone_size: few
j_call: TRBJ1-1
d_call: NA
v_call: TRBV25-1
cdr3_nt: TGTGCCAGCAGTGAATGGGGGCGGGGAGGGACTGAAGCTTTCTTT
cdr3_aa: CASSEWGRGGTEAFF